Here is one T cell receptor beta chain with its context. Sequencing used immunoSEQ multiplex PCR; TCRdb keeps in-frame clones, though not all of them. The table has roughly 140,000 clones, approximately 89% seen once. Trimming at V came to 3 bases and at J to 5 bases, leaving 4 bases not matched to a gene. CDR1 and CDR2 (germline): SGHTA, FQGTGA. This CDR3 region has 14 residues. The data are from a study of T cell responses to AZD1222 COVID-19 vaccine. The rearrangement uses TRBV7-3 and TRBJ2-5, with 9 positions matching TRBD2. The input for sequencing was peripheral blood, taken on day 0 of MenACWY control vaccination. The TCR sequence derives from an adult in good health. The CDR3 protein is CASSFSGGGETQYF. CDR3 bases: TGTGCCAGCAGCTTTAGCGGGGGTGGGGAGACCCAGTACTTC.